This TCR beta chain was sequenced for a study of T cells expressing NK-cell markers. About the study: The sequencing cohort of eight donors included seven HCMV-seropositive individuals and one seronegative individual. The study's findings and limits: About six donors carried dominant NKG2C+ clonotypes that made up roughly 1.0-8% of their CD8+ T cells. HCMV specificity of the expanded NKG2C+ T cell clones was not established. These clonotypes additionally ranked first within the CD3+CD56-NKG2C+ fraction of a handful of donors.

Germline CDR1 KGHDR, CDR2 SFDVKD. The CDR3 loop spans 13 amino acids. Notes on this clonotype: No antigen is known for it.

TCRdb reprocessed the 5' RACE reads, keeping one entry per CDR3 protein, no DNA. The sample totals about 400,000 distinct CDR3 sequences. The rearrangement joins TRBV24-1 to TRBJ2-3; TCRdb proposes TRBD1, but this gene call is untestable without DNA. Sample: blood T cells: a sorted CD56 or NKG2C T cell subset, CD4+ or CD8+ T cells, or bulk PBMC T cells (not recorded which). The receptor comes from a woman aged 50 to 60 in good health. The CDR3 here is CATSGAGADTQYF.